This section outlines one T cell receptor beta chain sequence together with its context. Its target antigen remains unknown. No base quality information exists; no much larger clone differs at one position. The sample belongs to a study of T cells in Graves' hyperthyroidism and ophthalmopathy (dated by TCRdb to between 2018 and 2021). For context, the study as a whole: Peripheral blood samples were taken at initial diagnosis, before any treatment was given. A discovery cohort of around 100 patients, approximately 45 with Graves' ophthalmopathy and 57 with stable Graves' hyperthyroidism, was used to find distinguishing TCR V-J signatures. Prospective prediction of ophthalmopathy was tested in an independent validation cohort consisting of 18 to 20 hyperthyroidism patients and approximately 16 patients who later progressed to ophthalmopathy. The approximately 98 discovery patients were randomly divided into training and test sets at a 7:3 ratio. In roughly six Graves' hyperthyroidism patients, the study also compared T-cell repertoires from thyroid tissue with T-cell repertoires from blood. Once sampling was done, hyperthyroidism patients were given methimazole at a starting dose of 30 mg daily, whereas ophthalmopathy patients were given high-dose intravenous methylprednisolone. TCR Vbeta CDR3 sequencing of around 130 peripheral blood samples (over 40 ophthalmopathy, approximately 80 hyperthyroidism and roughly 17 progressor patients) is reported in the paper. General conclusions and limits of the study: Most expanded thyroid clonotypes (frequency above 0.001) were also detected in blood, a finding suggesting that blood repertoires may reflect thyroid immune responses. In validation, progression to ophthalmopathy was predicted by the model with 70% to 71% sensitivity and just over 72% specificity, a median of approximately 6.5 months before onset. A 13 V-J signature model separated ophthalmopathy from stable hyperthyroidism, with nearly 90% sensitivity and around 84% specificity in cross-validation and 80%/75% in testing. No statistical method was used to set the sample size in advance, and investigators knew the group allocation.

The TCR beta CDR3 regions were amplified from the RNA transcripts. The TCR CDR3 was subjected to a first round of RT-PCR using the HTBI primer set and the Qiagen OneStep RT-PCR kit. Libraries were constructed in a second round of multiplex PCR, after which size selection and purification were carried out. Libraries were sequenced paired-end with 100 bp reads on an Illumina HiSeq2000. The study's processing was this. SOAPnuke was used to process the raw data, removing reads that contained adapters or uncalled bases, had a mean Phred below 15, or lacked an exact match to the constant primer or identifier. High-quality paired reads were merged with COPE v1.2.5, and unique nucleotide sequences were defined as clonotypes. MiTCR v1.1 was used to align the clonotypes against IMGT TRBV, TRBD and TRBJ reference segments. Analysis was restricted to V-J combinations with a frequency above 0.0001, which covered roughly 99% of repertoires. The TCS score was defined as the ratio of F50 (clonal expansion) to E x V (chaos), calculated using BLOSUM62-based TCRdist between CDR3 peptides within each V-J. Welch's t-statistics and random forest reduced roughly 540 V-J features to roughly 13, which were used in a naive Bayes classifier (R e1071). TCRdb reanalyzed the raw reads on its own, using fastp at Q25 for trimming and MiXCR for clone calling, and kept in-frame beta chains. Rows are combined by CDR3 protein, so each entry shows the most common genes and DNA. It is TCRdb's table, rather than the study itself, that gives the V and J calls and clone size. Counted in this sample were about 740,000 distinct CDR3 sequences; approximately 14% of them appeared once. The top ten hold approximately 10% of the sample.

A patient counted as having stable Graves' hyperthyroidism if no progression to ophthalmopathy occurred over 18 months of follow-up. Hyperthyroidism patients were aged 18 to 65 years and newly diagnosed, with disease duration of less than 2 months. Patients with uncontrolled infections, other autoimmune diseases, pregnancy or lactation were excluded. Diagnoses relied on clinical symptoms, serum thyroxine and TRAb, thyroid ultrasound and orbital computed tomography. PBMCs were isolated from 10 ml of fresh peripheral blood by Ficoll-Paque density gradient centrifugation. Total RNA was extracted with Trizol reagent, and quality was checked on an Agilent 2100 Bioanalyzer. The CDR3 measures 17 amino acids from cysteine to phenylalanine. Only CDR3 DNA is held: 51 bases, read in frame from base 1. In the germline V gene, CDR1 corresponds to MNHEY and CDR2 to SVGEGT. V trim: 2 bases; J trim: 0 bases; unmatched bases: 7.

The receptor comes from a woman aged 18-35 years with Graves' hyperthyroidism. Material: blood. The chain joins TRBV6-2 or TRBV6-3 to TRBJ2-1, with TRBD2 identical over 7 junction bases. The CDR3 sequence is CASSYRLGGSSYNEQFF. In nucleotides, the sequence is TGTGCCAGCAGTTACCGTCTGGGCGGGAGCTCCTACAATGAGCAGTTCTTC.